This TCR beta chain stems from a study of blood T cell repertoires in COVID-19 (dated by TCRdb to the early 2020s). About the study as a whole: Samples covering the acute and convalescent phases of COVID-19 were provided by collaborators in the United States, Italy and Spain. The material from the prospective study consisted of cDNA or gDNA derived from T cells, B-cell-depleted T cells, or PBMCs. The dataset comprised deeply sampled blood TCRbeta repertoires from subjects exposed to, actively infected with, or recovered from COVID-19. Samples came from the ongoing ImmuneRACE study (first 160 participants) plus 1,254 subjects from 6 global collaborators. A de-identified subject ID, COVID-19 status, age in years and sex were almost always included in the sample metadata. The repertoires were made available in a free public database intended to serve as a resource for research on the immune response to SARS-CoV-2. HLA class I and class II types, where available, came from metadata supplied by the sample provider rather than from assay-based typing.

This clone is a singleton in its sample. Its antigen is unknown. No clone much larger than this one lies a single base away; base qualities are absent. Taken from cysteine to phenylalanine, the CDR3 has 14 residues. Only the CDR3 portion is preserved as DNA: 42 bases, with reading frame beginning at the first base. Compared with germline, V lacks 6 bases and J lacks 5 bases; bases without a gene match: 2. From a lookup of the germline V gene, CDR1 and CDR2 are MNHEY and SVGAGI. Whole blood was collected in K2EDTA tubes by collaborating institutions according to the institutions' own protocols. For TCRbeta analysis, collaborators shipped samples in one of three forms: frozen whole blood, isolated PBMCs, or DNA extracted from either of those sample types. TCRbeta CDR3 regions were amplified from genomic DNA using the immunoSEQ Assay, a bias-controlled multiplex PCR. For the original study's pipeline: Nucleated cell counts per sample were estimated from amplification of reference gene primers within the assay. To quantify the absolute abundance of each unique TCRbeta CDR3 rearrangement, sequence reads were collapsed and filtered. Productive Simpson clonality was computed per sample as the square root of Simpson's diversity index over productive rearrangements. Held by TCRdb, this immuneACCESS table contains in-frame sequences only and omits some clones. Under half of the omission traces to an unresolved V gene where checked; the cause of the rest is unknown. That table furnishes V, J and clone size, whereas the DNA furnished D and trimming. This sample gives 200,000 to 300,000 clones in total; roughly 80% of them show up just once. Of the sample, about 7.4% falls within the top ten clones.

The full study reports these points: How much clinical and demographic metadata was included differed by source and by participant, and the metadata was provided uncurated.

Recombination connected TRBV6-5 to TRBJ2-2, and 11 junctional nucleotides match TRBD2. This TCR derives from a woman older than 75 with acute or convalescent COVID-19. Source material: peripheral blood. The bases are TGTGCCAGCAGAATAGCGGGAGGGACCGGGGAGCTGTTTTTT. It encodes CASRIAGGTGELFF.